The T cell receptor (beta chain) under discussion was sequenced for a study of monozygotic twins with inflammatory bowel disease. Study-wide results and limits: Among patients, repertoires may have gained variability from differing immunosuppressive treatments.

On this clonotype: Its specificity is not known.

Germline V CDR1 and CDR2: SGHVS, FQNEAQ. This CDR3 comprises 17 residues. Generation of cDNA took place in eight separate reactions per sample. Template switching appended UMIs that held a 6-nucleotide sample barcode. TCRdb reprocessed the 5' RACE reads, with one entry per CDR3 protein and no DNA. This table lists about 210,000 distinct CDR3 sequences. The receptor was isolated from a human donor with ulcerative colitis or Crohn's disease, or a healthy co-twin of an affected twin (not recorded which). The sequenced sample was blood. This chain links TRBV7-8 with TRBJ2-7. CDR3 sequence reads: CASSLGVGDRLAYEQYF.